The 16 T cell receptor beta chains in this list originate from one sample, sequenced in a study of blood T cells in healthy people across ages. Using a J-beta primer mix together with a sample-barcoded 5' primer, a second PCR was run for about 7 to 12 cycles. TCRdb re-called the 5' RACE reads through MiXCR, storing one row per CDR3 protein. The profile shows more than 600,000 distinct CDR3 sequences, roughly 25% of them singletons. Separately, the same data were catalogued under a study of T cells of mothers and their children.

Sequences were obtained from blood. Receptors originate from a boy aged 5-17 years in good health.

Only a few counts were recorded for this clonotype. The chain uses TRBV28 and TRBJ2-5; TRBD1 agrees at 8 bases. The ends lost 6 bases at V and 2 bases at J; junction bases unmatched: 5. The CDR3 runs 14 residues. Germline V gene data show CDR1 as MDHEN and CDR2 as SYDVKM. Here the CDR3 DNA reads TGTGCCAGCAGACCGGACAGGGCTCAAGAGACCCAGTACTTC. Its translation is CASRPDRAQETQYF. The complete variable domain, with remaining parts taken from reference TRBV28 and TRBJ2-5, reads DVKVTQSSRYLVKRTGEKVFLECVQDMDHENMFWYRQDPGLGLRLIYFSYDVKMKEKGDIPEGYSVSREKKERFSLILESASTNQTSMYLCASRPDRAQETQYFGPGTRLLVL.

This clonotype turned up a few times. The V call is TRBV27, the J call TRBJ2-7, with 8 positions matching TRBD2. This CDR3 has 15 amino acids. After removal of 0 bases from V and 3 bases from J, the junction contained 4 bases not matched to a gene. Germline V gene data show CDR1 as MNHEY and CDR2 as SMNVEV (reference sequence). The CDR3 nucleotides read TGTGCCAGCAGTTTATCTGGCGGGGGGTTCTACGAGCAGTACTTC. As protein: CASSLSGGGFYEQYF.

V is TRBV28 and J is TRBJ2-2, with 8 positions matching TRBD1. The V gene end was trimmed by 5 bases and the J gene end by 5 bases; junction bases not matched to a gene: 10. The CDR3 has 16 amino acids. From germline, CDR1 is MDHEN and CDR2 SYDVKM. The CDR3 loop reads CASSASGTGGTGELFF. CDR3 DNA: TGTGCCAGCAGTGCCTCCGGGACAGGCGGAACCGGGGAGCTGTTTTTT.

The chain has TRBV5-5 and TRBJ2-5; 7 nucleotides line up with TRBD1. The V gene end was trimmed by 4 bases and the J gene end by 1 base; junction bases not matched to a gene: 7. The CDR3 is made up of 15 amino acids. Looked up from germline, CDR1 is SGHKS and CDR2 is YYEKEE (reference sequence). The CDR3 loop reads CASSITGVGQETQYF. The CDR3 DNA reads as TGTGCCAGCAGCATCACAGGGGTGGGCCAAGAGACCCAGTACTTC.

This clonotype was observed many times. CDR3 sequence: CASSLEPGTDTQYF. The CDR3 DNA is TGTGCCAGCAGCCTAGAGCCCGGCACAGATACGCAGTATTTT. V gene TRBV7-6 combines with J gene TRBJ2-3; D remains unclear. The CDR3 runs to 14 residues. Germline V lookup: CDR1 SGHVS, CDR2 FNYEAQ. The V and J ends lost 5 bases and 1 base respectively, with 10 bases between them.

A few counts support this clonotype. The CDR3, as DNA: TGCAGTGCCCCCTCCGGACTAGCGGGAATCTACAATGAGCAGTTCTTC. The encoded protein is CSAPSGLAGIYNEQFF. V gene TRBV20-1 combines with J gene TRBJ2-1; 12 nucleotides agree with TRBD2. Per the germline V gene, CDR1 is DFQATT and CDR2 is SNEGSKA (reference sequence). The CDR3 has 16 amino acids. The junction had 9 bases not matched to a gene; V was cut back by 6 bases and J by 3 bases.

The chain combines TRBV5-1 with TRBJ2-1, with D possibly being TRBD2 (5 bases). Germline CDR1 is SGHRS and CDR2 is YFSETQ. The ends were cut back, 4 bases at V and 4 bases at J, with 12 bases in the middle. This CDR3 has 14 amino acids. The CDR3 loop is CASSRASGYNEQFF. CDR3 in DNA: TGCGCCAGCAGCAGGGCCTCGGGGTACAATGAGCAGTTCTTC.

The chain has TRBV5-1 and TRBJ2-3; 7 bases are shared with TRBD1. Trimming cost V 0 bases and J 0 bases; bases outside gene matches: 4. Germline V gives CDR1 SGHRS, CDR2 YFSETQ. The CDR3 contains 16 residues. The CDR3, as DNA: TGCGCCAGCAGCTTGGAGGGGACAGTTAGCACAGATACGCAGTATTTT. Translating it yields CASSLEGTVSTDTQYF. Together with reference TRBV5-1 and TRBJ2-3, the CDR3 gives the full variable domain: KAGVTQTPRYLIKTRGQQVTLSCSPISGHRSVSWYQQTPGQGLQFLFEYFSETQRNKGNFPGRFSGRQFSNSRSEMNVSTLELGDSALYLCASSLEGTVSTDTQYFGPGTRLTVL.

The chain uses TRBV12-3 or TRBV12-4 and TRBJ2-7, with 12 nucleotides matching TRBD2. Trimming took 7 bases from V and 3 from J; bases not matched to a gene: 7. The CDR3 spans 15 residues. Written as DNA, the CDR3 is TGTGCCAGCAATAACGGACTAGCGGGATTCTACGAGCAGTACTTC. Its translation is CASNNGLAGFYEQYF.

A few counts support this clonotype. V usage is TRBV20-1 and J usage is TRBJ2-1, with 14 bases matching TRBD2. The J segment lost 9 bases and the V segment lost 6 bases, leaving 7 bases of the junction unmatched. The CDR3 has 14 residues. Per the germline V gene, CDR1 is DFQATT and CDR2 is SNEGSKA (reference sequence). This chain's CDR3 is CSADSTSGRAEQFF. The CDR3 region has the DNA TGCAGTGCCGATTCGACTAGCGGGAGGGCTGAGCAGTTCTTC.

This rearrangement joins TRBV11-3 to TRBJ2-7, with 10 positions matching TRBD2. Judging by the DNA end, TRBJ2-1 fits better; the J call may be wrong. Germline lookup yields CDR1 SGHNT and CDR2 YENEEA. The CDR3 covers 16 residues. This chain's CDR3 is CASSSGLAGVSNEQFF. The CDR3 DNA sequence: TGTGCCAGCAGCAGCGGGCTAGCGGGAGTGTCTAATGAGCAGTTCTTC.

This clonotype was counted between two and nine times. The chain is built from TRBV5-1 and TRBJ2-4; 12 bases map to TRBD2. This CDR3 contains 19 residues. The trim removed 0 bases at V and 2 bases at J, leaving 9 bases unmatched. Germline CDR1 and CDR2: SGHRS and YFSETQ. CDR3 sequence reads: CASSLAASGRVGSKNIQYF. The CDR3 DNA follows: TGCGCCAGCAGCTTGGCGGCTAGCGGGAGGGTCGGGTCCAAAAACATTCAGTACTTC. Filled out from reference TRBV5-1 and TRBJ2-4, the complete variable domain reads KAGVTQTPRYLIKTRGQQVTLSCSPISGHRSVSWYQQTPGQGLQFLFEYFSETQRNKGNFPGRFSGRQFSNSRSEMNVSTLELGDSALYLCASSLAASGRVGSKNIQYFGAGTRLSVL.

This chain's CDR3 is CSVDRGRFYGYTF. CDR3 nucleotides: TGCAGCGTCGACAGGGGGCGATTCTATGGCTACACCTTC. This rearrangement joins TRBV29-1 to TRBJ1-2, with 10 bases fitting TRBD1. With V trimmed by 6 bases and J by 4 bases, 5 bases remained unmatched. The CDR3 runs to 13 residues. Germline lookup yields CDR1 SQVTM and CDR2 ANQGSEA.

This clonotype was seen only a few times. For the CDR3, the DNA is TGCGCCAGCAGCCATCCGGACAGATCCTACGAGCAGTACTTC. Translated: CASSHPDRSYEQYF. This chain uses TRBV4-1 with TRBJ2-7, with D perhaps matching TRBD1 (6 bases). Trimming left V 3 bases short and J 1 base short, with 10 bases between. The CDR3 is made up of 14 amino acids. From germline, CDR1 is MGHRA and CDR2 YSYEKL.

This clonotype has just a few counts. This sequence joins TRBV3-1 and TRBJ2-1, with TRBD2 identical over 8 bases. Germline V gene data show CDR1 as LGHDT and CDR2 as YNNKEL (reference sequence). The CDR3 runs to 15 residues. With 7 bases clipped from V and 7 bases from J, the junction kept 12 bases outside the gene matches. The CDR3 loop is CASNLLLAGANEQFF. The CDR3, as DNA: TGTGCCAGCAACCTCCTCCTAGCGGGTGCAAATGAGCAGTTCTTC.

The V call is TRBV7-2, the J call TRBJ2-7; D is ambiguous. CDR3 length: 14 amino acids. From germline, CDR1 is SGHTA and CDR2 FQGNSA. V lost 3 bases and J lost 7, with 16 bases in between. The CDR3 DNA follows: TGTGCCAGCAGCTTTGTCACACCGGCGGAGGAGCAGTACTTC. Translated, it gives CASSFVTPAEEQYF.